Reported below is one T cell receptor (beta chain). Antigen: not known. Thawed PBMCs were FACS-sorted into unstimulated CD4+CD25+CD127- regulatory T cells, CD4+CD25- non-regulatory cells, CD4 and CD8 cells. Here immunoSEQ multiplex PCR was the method, and the copy in TCRdb shows in-frame clones only, minus some. This sample has tens of thousands of clones, with 84% found just once. The sample belongs to a study of Tregs in tolerant kidney transplant recipients. Study-level results: Findings come from small patient numbers and require larger validation. No direct test of biological reproducibility was done here.

Germline V gives CDR1 SGDLS, CDR2 YYNGEE. Trimming took 0 bases from V and 7 from J, leaving 13 bases between them. The CDR3 is made up of 15 amino acids. This chain links TRBV9 with TRBJ2-2; D unresolved. Specimen: CD4+ T cells from blood. The sequence derives from a human donor in good health. The CDR3, as DNA: TGTGCCAGCAGCGTAGATCCCAGGACGGGCGGGGAGCTGTTTTTT. Translating gives CASSVDPRTGGELFF.